This T cell receptor (beta chain) was recovered during a study of blood T cell repertoires in COVID-19. This clone was seen just once. Sequencing was performed with immunoSEQ multiplex PCR; in TCRdb, only in-frame clones are kept and a portion is missing. Among 87,000 or so clones listed, about 87% were seen once. The V end lost 5 bases, the J end lost 9 bases, and 20 bases lay between the germline ends. The CDR3 consists of 14 residues. The germline V gene encodes CDR1 SGHAT and CDR2 FQNNGV. The chain recombines TRBV11-2 with TRBJ2-7; possible D gene TRBD1, 6 bases. The sequenced material came from peripheral blood. The TCR originated in a man aged 80 or over with acute or convalescent COVID-19. The CDR3 is CASSTPTGRGGQYF. In DNA, the CDR3 is TGTGCCAGCAGCACCCCTACAGGGAGAGGAGGGCAGTACTTC.